The 25 T cell receptor beta chains in this list originate from one sample, sequenced in a study of lung T cells in sarcoidosis with Löfgren's syndrome. TCRdb reprocessed the reads via MiXCR and lists one record per CDR3 protein. The sample lists some 3,100 distinct CDR3 sequences, less than 20% occurring once. Sequenced input: CD4+ T cells from bronchoalveolar lavage. The receptors come from a human donor with sarcoidosis (Löfgren's syndrome or another form), or a control subject (not recorded which).

This clonotype ranks as medium-sized. The chain couples TRBV7-2 to TRBJ2-1, with TRBD2 matching 9 bases. Trimming at V came to 3 bases and at J to 4 bases, leaving 4 bases not matched to a gene. This CDR3 is 15 amino acids long. Germline loops: CDR1 SGHTA, CDR2 FQGNSA. The CDR3 region has the DNA TGTGCCAGCAGCTTTACGGCGGGGGGGTACAATGAGCAGTTCTTC. It codes for CASSFTAGGYNEQFF. The variable domain in full, completed from reference TRBV7-2 and TRBJ2-1, reads GAGVSQSPSNKVTEKGKDVELRCDPISGHTALYWYRQSLGQGLEFLIYFQGNSAPDKSGLPSDRFSAERTGGSVSTLTIQRTQQEDSAVYLCASSFTAGGYNEQFFGPGTRLTVL.

This clonotype ranks as medium-sized. V is TRBV20-1 and J is TRBJ1-2; a weak D match, TRBD1 (5 bases). This CDR3 region has 12 residues. Germline V gene lookup returns CDR1 DFQATT and CDR2 SNEGSKA (reference sequence). V was shortened by 2 bases and J by 8 bases, with 12 bases between the two germline ends. The CDR3, as DNA: TGCAGTGCTAGATCTGGAGGGGTCGGCTACACCTTC. It yields the protein CSARSGGVGYTF.

By share, this clonotype counts as large. V is TRBV7-2 and J is TRBJ1-1, with D unclear. This CDR3 has 16 amino acids. V lost 2 bases and J 1 base, leaving 14 bases between the germline ends. Germline CDR1 is SGHTA and CDR2 is FQGNSA. The CDR3 DNA reads as TGTGCCAGCAGCTTAAGGAGGAATACAAGGAACACTGAAGCTTTCTTT. Its protein product is CASSLRRNTRNTEAFF.

Judged by abundance, this clonotype is medium-sized. The J gene is TRBJ1-3, the V gene TRBV30, with D possibly TRBD1 on 6 matching bases. V dropped 0 bases and J dropped 3 bases, with 9 bases sitting between them. This CDR3 is built from 14 residues. Germline values: CDR1 GTSNPN, CDR2 SVGIG (reference sequence). The CDR3 sequence is CAWSVQGLGNTIYF. CDR3 DNA: TGTGCCTGGAGTGTACAGGGTCTTGGAAACACCATATATTTT.

In its sample, this clonotype is medium-sized. The chain is built from TRBV2 and TRBJ1-2, with D possibly matching TRBD1 (5 bases). The CDR3 totals 16 residues. With 11 bases removed from V and 0 bases from J, the gap between germline ends came to 22 bases. Germline CDR1 SNHLY, CDR2 FYNNEI. CDR3 loop: CALKATDYISNYGYTF. As DNA, the CDR3 is TGTGCCCTCAAGGCGACAGACTATATTTCTAACTATGGCTACACCTTC.

This clonotype is categorized as medium-sized. The chain carries TRBV6-2 or TRBV6-3 and TRBJ1-1, with D uncertain. CDR3 length: 13 residues. Germline V gene lookup returns CDR1 MNHEY and CDR2 SVGEGT. The V end lost 2 bases, the J end lost 5 bases, and 9 bases lay between the germline ends. As DNA, the CDR3 is TGTGCCAGCAGTTACGCGATGGGGACTGAAGCTTTCTTT. It encodes CASSYAMGTEAFF.

By share, this clonotype ranks as medium-sized (0.01 to 0.1%). In nucleotides, the CDR3 is TGTGCCAGCAGTCGGTACTCTCGGACAGGGACTCCCGGAAACACCATATATTTT. Its protein product is CASSRYSRTGTPGNTIYF. The chain uses TRBV6-1 and TRBJ1-3; 8 positions agree with TRBD1. V lost 5 bases, J lost 4 bases, and 16 bases stayed unmatched. In germline, CDR1 is MNHNS, CDR2 SASEGT. This CDR3 is built from 18 residues.

This clonotype was found many times. The chain uses TRBV19 and TRBJ1-2, with a weak D call TRBD1 (5 bases). The CDR3 runs to 13 residues. Germline V lookup: CDR1 LNHDA, CDR2 SQIVND (reference sequence). V lost 5 bases, J lost 8 bases, and 15 bases lay in between. In DNA, the CDR3 is TGTGCCAGTAGTGGGGCGGCAGGGAACGGCTACACCTTC. Protein sequence: CASSGAAGNGYTF.

By its share, this clonotype is medium-sized (0.01 to 0.1%). The chain combines TRBV15 with TRBJ1-5, with D perhaps TRBD1 (5 bases). The CDR3 totals 15 residues. Trimming took 0 bases from V and 2 from J, leaving 8 bases between them. The germline CDR1 and CDR2 sequences are LNHNV and YYDKDF (reference sequence). The chain's CDR3 is CATSRERDGNQPQHF. The CDR3 DNA is TGTGCCACCAGCAGAGAAAGGGACGGCAATCAGCCCCAGCATTTT.

Comments on this clonotype: Being one base from a much bigger clone, this may be a read error. V usage is TRBV2 and J usage is TRBJ1-5, with no clear D. CDR3 length equals 13 residues. The ends were cut back, 6 bases at V and 0 bases at J, with 6 bases in the middle. Germline CDR1 is SNHLY and CDR2 is FYNNEI. CDR3 coding DNA: TGTGCCAGCAGGGTCGATAGCAATCAGCCCCAGCATTTT. This gives the protein CASRVDSNQPQHF.

By sample share, this clonotype is medium-sized (0.01 to 0.1%). The V call is TRBV6-6, the J call TRBJ1-1; possibly TRBD1 for D (5 bases). Trimming cost V 2 bases and J 1 base, with 14 bases left between them. Germline V lookup: CDR1 MNHNY, CDR2 SVGAGI (reference sequence). CDR3 length: 16 amino acids. The CDR3 protein is CASSYLSGTENTEAFF. The DNA of the CDR3 is TGTGCCAGCAGTTACCTTTCCGGGACCGAGAACACTGAAGCTTTCTTT.

This clonotype is labeled as medium-sized (0.01 to 0.1%). The chain recombines TRBV2 with TRBJ2-5, with D possibly TRBD1 on 6 matching bases. The V end lost 4 bases, the J end lost 3 bases, and 12 bases lay between the germline ends. Germline loops: CDR1 SNHLY, CDR2 FYNNEI. This CDR3 comprises 14 residues. The CDR3, as DNA: TGTGCCAGCAGTGCCCAGGGGATAAAAGAGACCCAGTACTTC. This sequence encodes CASSAQGIKETQYF.

Ten or more counts support this clonotype. The chain employs TRBV18 and TRBJ2-7; 8 bases agree with TRBD2. Germline lookup yields CDR1 KGHSH and CDR2 LQKENI. CDR3 length equals 13 residues. V lost 1 base to trimming and J lost 7 bases; unmatched junction nucleotides: 3. The CDR3 DNA is TGTGCCAGCTCACCACGGGGACTAGAGGAGCAGTACTTC. This encodes CASSPRGLEEQYF.

In regard to this clonotype: The junction differs from germline at one of its ends, possibly a read error. The chain joins TRBV19 to TRBJ2-3; 7 bases agree with TRBD2. Germline CDR1 LNHDA, CDR2 SQIVND (reference sequence). There are 15 residues in the CDR3. CDR3 sequence: CASSIGGVLTGTQYF. Here the CDR3 DNA reads TGTGCCAGTAGTATTGGGGGGGTCCTCACAGGTACGCAGTATTTT. The variable domain in full, completed from reference TRBV19 and TRBJ2-3, reads DGGITQSPKYLFRKEGQNVTLSCEQNLNHDAMYWYRQDPGQGLRLIYYSQIVNDFQKGDIAEGYSVSREKKESFPLTVTSAQKNPTAFYLCASSIGGVLTGTQYFGPGTRLTVL.

This clonotype was picked up many times. The chain is built from TRBV5-6 and TRBJ1-6; D might be TRBD1 (5 bases). This CDR3 is 16 amino acids long. Per germline, CDR1 SGHDT and CDR2 YYEEEE. V lost 5 bases and J lost 0, with 12 bases in between. The DNA for the CDR3 is TGTGCCAGCAGTTCGGGACGGAACTCCTATAATTCACCCCTCCACTTT. Amino acid sequence: CASSSGRNSYNSPLHF.

This clonotype is deemed medium-sized. The rearrangement links TRBV20-1 to TRBJ1-1; D is unresolved. Germline CDR1 is DFQATT and CDR2 is SNEGSKA (reference sequence). CDR3 length equals 13 residues. V was clipped by 3 bases and J by 0 bases, with 8 bases between them. The CDR3 is CSARLGMNTEAFF. The DNA for the CDR3 is TGCAGTGCTAGGTTGGGGATGAACACTGAAGCTTTCTTT.

This clonotype is labeled medium-sized. This rearrangement joins TRBV2 to TRBJ1-1; a possible D gene is TRBD1 (5 bases). The V gene lost 6 bases and the J gene lost 4 bases, with 15 bases spanning the gap. The CDR3 contains 14 residues. Germline lookup yields CDR1 SNHLY and CDR2 FYNNEI. The CDR3, as DNA: TGTGCCAGCAGCTCGCAGGGTGGAGGCACTGAAGCTTTCTTT. As protein: CASSSQGGGTEAFF.

This clonotype is medium-sized (0.01 to 0.1%) by share. V and J are TRBV7-2 and TRBJ2-7; D is unclear. V gave up 5 bases and J gave up 0 bases, with 5 bases separating them. Germline V gene sequence: CDR1 SGHTA, CDR2 FQGNSA. CDR3 size: 12 residues. The CDR3 DNA reads as TGTGCCAGCAGCGTTAACTCCTACGAGCAGTACGTC. This translates into CASSVNSYEQYV.

This clonotype ranks as large. The rearrangement links TRBV20-1 to TRBJ2-7; 10 bases align to TRBD1. Trimming removed 4 bases from V and 5 bases from J; junction bases left unmatched: 8. The germline V gene has CDR1 DFQATT and CDR2 SNEGSKA (reference sequence). This CDR3 is built from 14 residues. CDR3 bases: TGCAGTGCTACGACCGGGACAGGGGCCCACGAGCAGTACGTC. It specifies CSATTGTGAHEQYV.

Relative to its sample, this clonotype is medium-sized (0.01 to 0.1%). The V and J genes are TRBV9 and TRBJ2-7; tentatively, D is TRBD1 or TRBD2 (5 bases each). This CDR3 is built from 14 residues. Per germline, CDR1 SGDLS and CDR2 YYNGEE. The V end was cut by 0 bases, the J end by 11 bases, with 18 bases between. The CDR3 bases are TGTGCCAGCAGCGTAGATGGGACGCCTTCTGGGAAGTACTTC. This encodes CASSVDGTPSGKYF.

V and J are TRBV5-4 and TRBJ2-2; 8 positions match TRBD2. The germline gives CDR1 SGHNT, CDR2 YYREEE (reference sequence). The junction had 2 bases not matched to a gene; V was cut back by 4 bases and J by 6 bases. This CDR3 region has 13 residues. DNA of the CDR3: TGTGCCAGCAGCCCGGGACTAGCCGGGGAGCTGTTTTTT. Translation: CASSPGLAGELFF. Full variable domain (rest looked up from reference TRBV5-4 and TRBJ2-2): ETGVTQSPTHLIKTRGQQVTLRCSSQSGHNTVSWYQQALGQGPQFIFQYYREEENGRGNFPPRFSGLQFPNYSSELNVNALELDDSALYLCASSPGLAGELFFGEGSRLTVL.

As regards this clonotype: Lacking the conserved final phenylalanine or tryptophan, this CDR3 likely reflects a read error. The V gene is TRBV7-2, the J gene TRBJ1-2; no reliable D call. The germline V gene encodes CDR1 SGHTA and CDR2 FQGNSA. The CDR3 loop spans 12 amino acids. Trimming pared 4 bases from V and 8 bases from J, leaving 11 bases between. The CDR3 loop is CASSSLDAGYTI. CDR3 sequence (DNA): TGTGCCAGCAGCTCGTTGGACGCGGGCTACACCATC.

This clonotype is labeled as medium-sized. The chain is built from TRBV25-1 and TRBJ2-1; tentative D call: TRBD2 (5 bases). The V gene's germline CDR1 is MGHDK and CDR2 SYGVNS. The CDR3 has 15 amino acids. V was cut by 0 bases and J by 7 bases, with 13 bases left in between. The CDR3 coding sequence is TGTGCCAGCAGTGAATATGGCGGGTCCTTAAATGAGCAGTTCTTC. This translates into CASSEYGGSLNEQFF.

Worth noting for this clonotype: A read error is possible here, since a much larger clone lies one base away. The V gene is TRBV10-3, the J gene TRBJ1-2, with 9 bases fitting TRBD1. J gave up 7 bases and V 10 bases, and 10 bases lay outside the gene matches. CDR1 and CDR2 (germline): ENHRY, SYGVKD. The CDR3 runs to 13 residues. CDR3 sequence reads: CANGQGNSGGYTF. CDR3 in DNA: TGTGCCAACGGACAGGGGAACAGCGGTGGCTACACCTTC.

A few counts support this clonotype. The V gene is TRBV12-5, the J gene TRBJ2-7; 8 bases agree with TRBD1. Per the germline V gene, CDR1 is LGHNT and CDR2 is FRNRAP. This CDR3 has 14 residues. V lost 3 bases, J lost 5 bases, and 6 bases stayed unmatched. The CDR3 DNA follows: TGTGCTAGTGGTTTTTGGCAGGGGGCGAACGAGCAGTACTTC. This gives the protein CASGFWQGANEQYF.